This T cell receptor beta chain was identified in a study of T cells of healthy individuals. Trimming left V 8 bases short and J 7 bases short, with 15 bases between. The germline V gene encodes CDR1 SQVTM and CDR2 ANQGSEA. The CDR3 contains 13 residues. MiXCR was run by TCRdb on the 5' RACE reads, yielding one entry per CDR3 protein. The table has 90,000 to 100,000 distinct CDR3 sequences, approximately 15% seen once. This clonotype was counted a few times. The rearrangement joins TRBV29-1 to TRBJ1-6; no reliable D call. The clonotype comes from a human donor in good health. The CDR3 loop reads CSPGRSPNSPLHF. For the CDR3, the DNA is TGCAGCCCCGGTCGGAGTCCCAATTCACCCCTCCACTTT.